The 32 T cell receptor beta chains presented below share a single source sample, sequenced in a study of PD-1 blockade in classical Hodgkin lymphoma. There was relapse after autologous stem cell transplantation in every patient, and there was variation in brentuximab vedotin exposure. Clones were sequenced by immunoSEQ multiplex PCR, and TCRdb holds only the in-frame ones, with some missing. The table shows about 98,000 clones, with roughly 76% occurring only once. Sample: peripheral blood mononuclear cells (PBMCs), taken before the second cycle of nivolumab. These receptors were collected from a human donor with classical Hodgkin lymphoma.

The chain joins TRBV2 to TRBJ1-1, with D maybe TRBD1 (5 bases). The CDR3 loop spans 13 amino acids. Germline-derived CDR1 and CDR2 are SNHLY and FYNNEI. The ends were cut back, 7 bases at V and 0 bases at J, with 9 bases in the middle. In DNA form, the CDR3 reads TGTGCCAGCATGGCAGGGATGAACACTGAAGCTTTCTTT. Its protein product is CASMAGMNTEAFF.

V is TRBV9 and J is TRBJ2-2; D possibly corresponds to TRBD2 (5 bases). The CDR3 has 16 residues. V lost 4 bases and J lost 0, with 13 bases in between. Germline V gene lookup returns CDR1 SGDLS and CDR2 YYNGEE. The chain's CDR3 is CASSQLEGSNTGELFF. CDR3 bases: TGTGCCAGCAGCCAACTCGAGGGATCGAACACCGGGGAGCTGTTTTTT. The complete variable domain, with remaining parts taken from reference TRBV9 and TRBJ2-2, reads DSGVTQTPKHLITATGQRVTLRCSPRSGDLSVYWYQQSLDQGLQFLIQYYNGEERAKGNILERFSAQQFPDLHSELNLSSLELGDSALYFCASSQLEGSNTGELFFGEGSRLTVL.

The chain carries TRBV6-6 and TRBJ1-1; weak D call: TRBD1 (6 bases). Germline assignment: CDR1 MNHNY and CDR2 SVGAGI (reference sequence). CDR3 length: 14 residues. The V gene lost 5 bases and the J gene lost 5 bases, with 15 bases spanning the gap. The CDR3 loop reads CASSLDRRGTEAFF. CDR3 nucleotides: TGTGCCAGCAGTCTCGACAGGCGGGGGACTGAAGCTTTCTTT.

The DNA for the CDR3 is TGTGCCATCAGTGAGGGACAGGAAGATGGCTACACCTTC. This translates into CAISEGQEDGYTF. The rearrangement links TRBV10-3 to TRBJ1-2; TRBD1 matches 7 bases. Looked up from germline, CDR1 is ENHRY and CDR2 is SYGVKD. After removal of 2 bases from V and 6 bases from J, the junction contained 3 bases not matched to a gene. This CDR3 comprises 13 residues.

This clone was recorded once. V usage is TRBV7-2 and J usage is TRBJ1-1; D gene ambiguous. Germline V CDR1 and CDR2: SGHTA, FQGNSA. V was shortened by 5 bases and J by 9 bases, with 10 bases between the two germline ends. The CDR3 spans 11 residues. The CDR3 nucleotides read TGTGCCAGCAGCCCCCTTGAGAAAGCTTTCTTT. Its translation is CASSPLEKAFF.

The rearrangement joins TRBV9 to TRBJ2-1; 9 bases are a match to TRBD2. The J segment lost 8 bases and the V segment lost 1 base, leaving 7 bases of the junction unmatched. There are 15 residues in the CDR3. Germline values: CDR1 SGDLS, CDR2 YYNGEE. The CDR3 DNA reads as TGTGCCAGCAGCGTAAGGGTAGCGGGAGTCGATGAGCAGTTCTTC. It yields the protein CASSVRVAGVDEQFF.

The chain couples TRBV30 to TRBJ2-6; D is uncertain. Germline V gene data show CDR1 as GTSNPN and CDR2 as SVGIG (reference sequence). The CDR3 is 14 amino acids. Trimming took 0 bases from V and 0 from J, leaving 3 bases between them. CDR3 sequence (DNA): TGTGCCTGGAGTGTGGGCTCTGGGGCCAACGTCCTGACTTTC. It encodes CAWSVGSGANVLTF.

V gene TRBV7-2 combines with J gene TRBJ2-1; TRBD2 is a possible D gene (5 bases). The CDR3 extends over 16 amino acids. Germline CDR1 reads SGHTA; CDR2 reads FQGNSA. The V and J ends lost 2 bases and 8 bases respectively, with 19 bases between them. CDR3 coding DNA: TGTGCCAGCAGCTTATCGATGACTATAATAGGCGATGAGCAGTTCTTC. It specifies CASSLSMTIIGDEQFF. Supplemented by reference TRBV7-2 and TRBJ2-1, the full variable domain reads GAGVSQSPSNKVTEKGKDVELRCDPISGHTALYWYRQSLGQGLEFLIYFQGNSAPDKSGLPSDRFSAERTGGSVSTLTIQRTQQEDSAVYLCASSLSMTIIGDEQFFGPGTRLTVL.

In this sample, this clone turned up once. The V and J genes are TRBV29-1 and TRBJ1-1, with D perhaps matching TRBD1 (5 bases). Germline V gives CDR1 SQVTM, CDR2 ANQGSEA. The CDR3 runs 13 residues. Trimming took 4 bases from V and 5 from J, leaving 14 bases between them. CDR3 protein: CSVVRQGLTEAFF. CDR3 coding DNA: TGCAGCGTTGTTAGGCAGGGTTTAACTGAAGCTTTCTTT.

The chain combines TRBV7-2 with TRBJ2-3, with TRBD2 matching 14 bases. J lost 11 bases, V lost 6 bases, and 16 bases had no gene match. This CDR3 has 17 amino acids. CDR1 and CDR2 from the germline V gene are SGHTA and FQGNSA. The CDR3 DNA sequence: TGTGCCAGCAGTACAGGGACTAGCGGGAGAAGGGGGGAGAAGCAGTATTTT. Translated, it gives CASSTGTSGRRGEKQYF.

This clone was counted ten times or more. The gene calls are TRBV5-1 and TRBJ2-5, with D tentatively TRBD2 (5 bases). Germline V lookup: CDR1 SGHRS, CDR2 YFSETQ. CDR3 length: 15 amino acids. The V end lost 0 bases, the J end lost 7 bases, and 16 bases lay between the germline ends. This CDR3 is CASSLVDSLVGTQYF. The DNA for the CDR3 is TGCGCCAGCAGCTTGGTGGACTCCTTAGTAGGGACCCAGTACTTC.

V usage is TRBV7-9 and J usage is TRBJ2-1; D is perhaps TRBD1 (6 bases). Germline CDR1 is SEHNR and CDR2 is FQNEAQ (reference sequence). The CDR3 contains 12 residues. The V and J ends lost 5 bases and 8 bases respectively, with 10 bases between them. CDR3 protein: CASSAYRDEQFF. In nucleotides, the CDR3 is TGTGCCAGCAGCGCGTACAGGGATGAGCAGTTCTTC.

The V call is TRBV18, the J call TRBJ1-3; 7 nucleotides match TRBD1. The V gene end was trimmed by 3 bases and the J gene end by 0 bases; junction bases not matched to a gene: 2. CDR1 and CDR2 from the germline V gene are KGHSH and LQKENI. The CDR3 covers 15 residues. The CDR3 DNA is TGTGCCAGCTCACCCACAGGGGACTCTGGAAACACCATATATTTT. It translates to CASSPTGDSGNTIYF.

This clone occurred a few times. V and J are TRBV12-2 and TRBJ2-7; the DNA was not used to check the table's D call, TRBD1. TRBV12-2 is shown as a pseudogene. CDR3 length: 14 residues. The CDR3 coding sequence is TGTGCAAGTCGCCCCCCGGACAGGGCCCACGAGCAGTACTTC. Translating it yields CASRPPDRAHEQYF.

This clone came up once. This chain connects TRBV14 to TRBJ2-1, with D tentatively TRBD2 (6 bases). V was clipped by 4 bases and J by 10 bases, with 14 bases between them. CDR1 and CDR2 from the germline V gene are SGHDN and FVKESK. The length of the CDR3 is 13 residues. The CDR3 DNA follows: TGTGCCAGCAGCCGCCACCTAGCGACCGAGCAGTTCTTC. It is translated as CASSRHLATEQFF.

The chain is built from TRBV19 and TRBJ2-1; 7 bases are shared with TRBD2. V trimming: 5 bases; J trimming: 10 bases; junction bases outside the gene matches: 14. The CDR3 has 15 amino acids. CDR1 is LNHDA, CDR2 SQIVND, per germline (reference sequence). CDR3 loop: CASSQTGGMEEEQFF. The CDR3 DNA sequence: TGTGCCAGTAGTCAAACGGGAGGTATGGAGGAAGAGCAGTTCTTC.

The chain is built from TRBV19 and TRBJ2-1, with 8 bases that match TRBD1. Trimming at V came to 4 bases and at J to 4 bases, leaving 3 bases not matched to a gene. Per germline, CDR1 LNHDA and CDR2 SQIVND (reference sequence). The CDR3 is 14 residues long. The CDR3 DNA sequence: TGTGCCAGTAGTACCGGGACAGGTTACAATGAGCAGTTCTTC. Its translation: CASSTGTGYNEQFF.

V is TRBV6-1 and J is TRBJ1-2, with D unclear. Germline CDR1 is MNHNS and CDR2 is SASEGT. The CDR3 runs to 12 residues. Between the trimmed V and J ends, which lost 4 bases and 5 bases, there was a span of 8 bases. The CDR3 DNA follows: TGTGCCAGCAGTGCAACGGGGTATGGCTACACCTTC. This encodes CASSATGYGYTF.

The chain combines TRBV10-2 with TRBJ2-5; D is possibly TRBD1 or TRBD2 (5 bases each). This CDR3 has 15 amino acids. The V gene lost 0 bases and the J gene lost 5 bases, with 13 bases spanning the gap. Germline V gene lookup returns CDR1 WSHSY and CDR2 SAAADI. The CDR3 loop reads CASSESGGDSETQYF. CDR3 DNA sequence: TGCGCCAGCAGTGAGTCTGGGGGAGATTCGGAGACCCAGTACTTC.

CDR3: CATSRDAVSQDEQYF. CDR3 nucleotides: TGTGCCACCAGCAGGGACGCTGTGAGCCAGGACGAGCAGTACTTC. The chain combines TRBV15 with TRBJ2-7; D is ambiguous. Germline loops: CDR1 LNHNV, CDR2 YYDKDF (reference sequence). The CDR3 is made up of 15 amino acids. V was shortened by 3 bases and J by 5 bases, with 17 bases between the two germline ends. The variable domain in full, completed from reference TRBV15 and TRBJ2-7, reads DAMVIQNPRYQVTQFGKPVTLSCSQTLNHNVMYWYQQKSSQAPKLLFHYYDKDFNNEADTPDNFQSRRPNTSFCFLDIRSPGLGDTAMYLCATSRDAVSQDEQYFGPGTRLTVT.

The V and J genes are TRBV6-5 and TRBJ2-7; 8 positions agree with TRBD1. The CDR3 spans 14 residues. V shed 6 bases and J 4 bases; nucleotides not matched to a gene: 8. The germline V gene has CDR1 MNHEY and CDR2 SVGAGI. CDR3 bases: TGTGCCAGCAGACTGGACAGGGTAGTGTACGAGCAGTACTTC. Protein: CASRLDRVVYEQYF.

The chain joins TRBV11-2 to TRBJ2-7, with D possibly matching TRBD2 (6 bases). Germline CDR1 and CDR2: SGHAT and FQNNGV. Trimming shortened V by 0 bases and J by 6 bases, and 12 bases separated the two germline ends. The CDR3 contains 14 residues. CDR3 sequence reads: CASSLEVAAREQYF. CDR3 nucleotides: TGTGCCAGCAGCTTAGAGGTAGCGGCTCGCGAGCAGTACTTC.

This chain uses TRBV7-3 with TRBJ1-1; the D is unclear. Deletions cut 4 bases from V and 0 bases from J, with 6 bases between. The CDR3 has 13 residues. Germline loops: CDR1 SGHTA, CDR2 FQGTGA. DNA of the CDR3: TGTGCCAGCAGCTCGCCGCTGAACACTGAAGCTTTCTTT. Protein: CASSSPLNTEAFF.

This chain uses TRBV25-1 with TRBJ1-6; 9 bases are shared with TRBD1. Per the germline V gene, CDR1 is MGHDK and CDR2 is SYGVNS. Germline trimming cut 5 bases from V and 6 bases from J; bases unmatched to any gene: 2. The CDR3 runs to 14 residues. This chain's CDR3 is CASSLTGGNSPLHF. The CDR3 DNA follows: TGTGCCAGCAGTTTGACAGGGGGTAATTCACCCCTCCACTTT.

CDR3 bases: TGTGCCAGCAGCTTCCTACCCGGGGTTGGGACTGAAGCTTTCTTT. Its translation is CASSFLPGVGTEAFF. V and J are TRBV7-3 and TRBJ1-1; D unclear. The CDR3 is made up of 15 amino acids. Trimming removed 3 bases from V and 5 bases from J, with 16 bases in between. Germline CDR1 is SGHTA and CDR2 is FQGTGA.

This rearrangement joins TRBV5-1 to TRBJ1-4; D is uncertain. V lost 0 bases and J 7 bases, leaving 4 bases between the germline ends. The CDR3 is 12 residues long. The germline V gene has CDR1 SGHRS and CDR2 YFSETQ. CDR3 sequence: CASSLGPEKLFF. The CDR3 DNA sequence: TGCGCCAGCAGCTTGGGGCCTGAAAAACTGTTTTTT.

The chain uses TRBV10-3 and TRBJ1-3; the match to TRBD1 covers 11 bases. Trimming took 5 bases from V and 0 from J; bases not matched to a gene: 6. The CDR3 covers 17 residues. Looked up from germline, CDR1 is ENHRY and CDR2 is SYGVKD. The CDR3 spells CAISSGQGAPSGNTIYF. CDR3 sequence (DNA): TGTGCCATCAGTTCCGGACAGGGGGCCCCCTCTGGAAACACCATATATTTT.

This sequence joins TRBV15 and TRBJ2-7; D gene unclear. The CDR3 runs to 14 residues. In germline, CDR1 is LNHNV, CDR2 YYDKDF (reference sequence). V shed 1 base and J shed 6 bases, with 13 bases lying between them. The CDR3 is CATSRVIGGREQYF. The CDR3 DNA sequence: TGTGCCACCAGCAGAGTAATCGGTGGCCGCGAGCAGTACTTC.

This clone was observed a few times. This CDR3 is CAISGEGMAVNTEAFF. DNA of the CDR3: TGTGCCATCAGTGGGGAAGGAATGGCAGTGAACACTGAAGCTTTCTTT. V gene TRBV10-3 combines with J gene TRBJ1-1; D is uncertain. This CDR3 region has 16 residues. The V end was cut by 4 bases, the J end by 0 bases, with 15 bases between. Germline CDR1 is ENHRY and CDR2 is SYGVKD.

V and J are TRBV6-5 and TRBJ1-2; no clear D gene. The CDR3 has 14 residues. Between the trimmed V and J ends, which lost 6 bases and 8 bases, there was a span of 19 bases. The germline gives CDR1 MNHEY, CDR2 SVGAGI. CDR3: CASSSQAFLGGYTF. CDR3 DNA sequence: TGTGCCAGCAGCTCTCAGGCTTTTTTAGGGGGCTACACCTTC.

The chain carries TRBV4-2 and TRBJ2-1, with D uncertain. V was trimmed by 0 bases and J by 7 bases, leaving 10 bases between them. Germline V gene lookup returns CDR1 LGHNA and CDR2 YNFKEQ. CDR3 length: 14 amino acids. In nucleotides, the CDR3 is TGTGCCAGCAGCCAAGATACGCCCAAGAATGAGCAGTTCTTC. It encodes CASSQDTPKNEQFF.

The chain carries TRBV19 and TRBJ2-1, with 8 bases matching TRBD2. The CDR3 spans 14 residues. V was pared by 2 bases and J by 9 bases, with 6 bases of the junction left unmatched. Looked up from germline, CDR1 is LNHDA and CDR2 is SQIVND (reference sequence). Written as DNA, the CDR3 is TGTGCCAGTAGTATACGGGAGGGCCTAGGTGAGCAGTTCTTC. Its protein product is CASSIREGLGEQFF.